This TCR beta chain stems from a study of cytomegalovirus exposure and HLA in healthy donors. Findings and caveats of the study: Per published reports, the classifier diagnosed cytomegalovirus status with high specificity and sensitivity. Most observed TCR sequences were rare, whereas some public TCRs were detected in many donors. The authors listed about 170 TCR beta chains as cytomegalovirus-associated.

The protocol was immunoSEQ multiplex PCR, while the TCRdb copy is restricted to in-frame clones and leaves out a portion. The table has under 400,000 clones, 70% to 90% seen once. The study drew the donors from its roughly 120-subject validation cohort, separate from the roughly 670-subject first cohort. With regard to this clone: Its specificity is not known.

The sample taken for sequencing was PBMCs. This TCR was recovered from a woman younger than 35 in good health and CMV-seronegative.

The CDR3: CASSDSALVGGNTGELFF. The CDR3 DNA reads TGTGCCAGCAGTGACTCGGCCCTTGTGGGGGGAAACACCGGGGAGCTGTTTTTT. This rearrangement joins TRBV6-4 to TRBJ2-2; D may be TRBD2 (6 bases). This CDR3 comprises 18 residues. V shed 0 bases and J shed 2 bases, with 16 bases lying between them. The germline V gene has CDR1 MRHNA and CDR2 SNTAGT.